This T cell receptor (beta chain) was retrieved from a study of blood T cell repertoires in COVID-19 (TCRdb year 2020). Describing the broader study: Collaborator samples came from the United States, Italy and Spain and covered acute and convalescent phases of COVID-19. The material from the prospective study consisted of cDNA or gDNA derived from T cells, B-cell-depleted T cells, or PBMCs. Deeply sampled blood TCRbeta repertoires from subjects exposed to, actively infected with, or recovered from COVID-19 were included in the dataset. A freely available public database, intended as a resource for researchers studying the immune response to SARS-CoV-2, is where the repertoires were released. A de-identified subject ID, COVID-19 status, age in years and sex were almost always included in the sample metadata. Where available, HLA class I and class II types were taken from metadata supplied by the sample provider and were not determined by assay-based typing. Samples were obtained from the ongoing ImmuneRACE study (first 160 participants) and from 1,254 subjects provided by 6 global collaborators.

From the cysteine through the phenylalanine, the CDR3 covers 15 amino acids. CDR3 DNA only is kept here, 45 bases in frame from base 1. In the germline V gene, CDR1 corresponds to MNHEY and CDR2 to SVGAGI. Trimming takes 6 bases from V and 0 bases from J, and the germline ends sit 11 bases apart. Samples from volunteer blood donors who had recovered from COVID-19 were contributed by a second Seattle source. Each collaborating institution followed its own protocols to collect whole blood in K2EDTA tubes. For TCRbeta analysis, collaborators shipped samples in one of three forms: frozen whole blood, isolated PBMCs, or DNA extracted from either of those sample types. TCRbeta CDR3 regions were amplified from genomic DNA by means of the immunoSEQ Assay, a bias-controlled multiplex PCR. In the original analysis: Nucleated cell counts per sample were estimated from amplification of reference gene primers within the assay. To quantify the absolute abundance of each unique TCRbeta CDR3 rearrangement, sequence reads were collapsed and filtered. For each sample, productive Simpson clonality was calculated by taking the square root of Simpson's diversity index across productive rearrangements. Entries here come from immuneACCESS through TCRdb and include only in-frame sequences with V and J called. Some clones fail to appear in such tables; in the studies checked, an unresolved V gene covers under half of the shortfall, and the cause of the remainder is unknown. That table is the source of V, J and clone size, and D and trimming were worked out from the DNA. This sample is represented by fewer than 250,000 clones; about nine tenths of them were singletons. The leading ten clones occupy less than 7.5% of the sample.

On this clone itself: Its antigen is unknown. Qualities for individual bases were not recorded, and no much larger clone is one base off.

Paper-wide results and their limitations: The quantity of clinical and demographic metadata differed by source and by participant and was supplied without curation.

The clonotype was recovered from a man aged 60 to 75 who had recovered from COVID-19. Sequenced: peripheral blood. The chain couples TRBV6-5 to TRBJ1-4; a weak D assignment points to TRBD1 (6 bases agree). The CDR3 loop reads CASRDSFSTNEKLFF. The bases are TGTGCCAGCAGGGACAGTTTTTCAACTAATGAAAAACTGTTTTTT.